These 32 T cell receptor beta chains share one sample of origin, sequenced in a study of blood T cells in healthy people across ages. Using a J-beta primer mix together with a sample-barcoded 5' primer, a second PCR was run for roughly 6 to 12 cycles. TCRdb redid the calling of the 5' RACE reads with MiXCR, one entry per CDR3 protein. This sample carries 850,000 to 950,000 distinct CDR3 sequences, around 28% of them seen once, and the ten largest clones take 15% to 20%. Specimen: blood. These receptors all stem from a woman aged 80 or older in good health.

Concerning this clonotype: The CDR3 end shows no conserved phenylalanine or tryptophan, and so a read error is likely. The V gene is TRBV12-3 or TRBV12-4, the J gene TRBJ2-5; TRBD2 agrees at 7 bases. V shed 6 bases and J 5 bases; nucleotides not matched to a gene: 6. The CDR3 extends over 13 amino acids. In DNA, the CDR3 is TGTGCCAGCAGCTACGGGGGGTTGGAGACCCAGTACTCC. The encoded protein is CASSYGGLETQYS.

In this sample, this clonotype turned up a few times. The rearrangement joins TRBV18 to TRBJ1-5, with 8 nucleotides matching TRBD1. V lost 5 bases and J lost 5; bases outside the gene matches: 8. Germline lookup yields CDR1 KGHSH and CDR2 LQKENI. The CDR3 has 15 amino acids. The DNA of the CDR3 is TGTGCCAGCTCAACGATATCGACAGGGGATCAGCCCCAGCATTTT. Translation: CASSTISTGDQPQHF.

The sample holds many counts of this clonotype. The chain employs TRBV20-1 and TRBJ2-7; D is possibly TRBD1 (6 bases). CDR1 is DFQATT, CDR2 SNEGSKA, per germline (reference sequence). Trimming shortened V by 3 bases and J by 6 bases, and 9 bases separated the two germline ends. The CDR3 has 11 residues. The CDR3 reads CSASRGGEQYF. The CDR3 DNA reads TGCAGTGCTAGCAGGGGCGGCGAGCAGTACTTC.

The genes are TRBV7-2 and TRBJ2-1; 7 nucleotides agree with TRBD2. The germline V gene encodes CDR1 SGHTA and CDR2 FQGNSA. The CDR3 is 15 residues long. Germline trimming cut 1 base from V and 5 bases from J; bases unmatched to any gene: 5. The CDR3 DNA is TGTGCCAGCAGCTTAGGACGGACTAGACACAATGAGCAGTTCTTC. Its protein is CASSLGRTRHNEQFF.

Details on this clonotype: A much larger clonotype is one base distant, so this may be a read error. The chain employs TRBV10-3 and TRBJ2-3, with D perhaps matching TRBD1 or TRBD2 (7 bases each). Germline assignment: CDR1 ENHRY and CDR2 SYGVKD. The CDR3 runs 13 residues. CDR3 DNA sequence: TGTGTCATCAGGGGGGGCCTTAGAGATACGCAGTATTTT. Encoded protein: CVIRGGLRDTQYF.

In its sample, this clonotype was seen many times. The J gene is TRBJ2-3, the V gene TRBV28, with D uncertain. V was pared by 5 bases and J by 2 bases, with 8 bases between. The CDR3 covers 13 residues. Germline CDR1 MDHEN, CDR2 SYDVKM. The chain's CDR3 is CASSPGFTDTQYF. CDR3 nucleotides: TGTGCCAGCAGTCCCGGATTCACAGATACGCAGTATTTT.

This clonotype has a handful of counts. Possible read error: a much larger clone is one base away. The chain carries TRBV18 and TRBJ2-1, with D perhaps being TRBD1 or TRBD2 (6 bases each). Germline V gene lookup returns CDR1 KGHSH and CDR2 LQKENI. The CDR3 is made up of 16 amino acids. The V end was cut by 0 bases, the J end by 8 bases, with 17 bases between. CDR3 residues: CASSPPRGGSRDEQFF. As DNA, the CDR3 is TGTGCCAGCTCACCACCGCGAGGGGGGAGTAGGGATGAGCAGTTCTTC.

Ten or more counts support this clonotype. The genes are TRBV15 and TRBJ2-7, with D unresolved. Germline-derived CDR1 and CDR2 are LNHNV and YYDKDF (reference sequence). The CDR3 has 11 residues. The V end lost 3 bases, the J end lost 6 bases, and 6 bases lay between the germline ends. In DNA, the CDR3 is TGTGCCACCAGCAGGTTAGGCGAGCAGTACTTC. Translating it yields CATSRLGEQYF.

This clonotype was counted ten times or more. The gene calls are TRBV20-1 and TRBJ2-7; D perhaps matches TRBD2 (6 bases). The CDR3 contains 17 residues. V lost 0 bases and J lost 0, with 18 bases in between. The V gene's germline CDR1 is DFQATT and CDR2 SNEGSKA (reference sequence). CDR3 loop: CSARDVMTEGTSYEQYF. DNA for the CDR3: TGCAGTGCTAGAGATGTGATGACGGAGGGGACCTCCTACGAGCAGTACTTC.

This clonotype was picked up many times. The rearrangement joins TRBV7-2 to TRBJ1-1; the match to TRBD1 covers 7 bases. Germline loops: CDR1 SGHTA, CDR2 FQGNSA. J gave up 1 base and V 2 bases, and 13 bases lay outside the gene matches. The CDR3 sequence is 18 residues long. As DNA, the CDR3 is TGTGCCAGCAGCTTAAGAGTGGGTGCAGGGGGAAGGAACACTGAAGCTTTCTTT. It codes for CASSLRVGAGGRNTEAFF.

This clonotype came up many times. The V gene is TRBV20-1, the J gene TRBJ2-3; tentatively, D is TRBD1 (5 bases). CDR1 and CDR2 from the germline V gene are DFQATT and SNEGSKA (reference sequence). This CDR3 contains 13 residues. The V and J ends lost 6 bases and 7 bases respectively, with 17 bases between them. In DNA, the CDR3 is TGCAGTGCGAGTACAGCCAGGGCATATACGCAGTATTTT. It yields the protein CSASTARAYTQYF.

In its sample, this clonotype was seen many times. The V call is TRBV6-6, the J call TRBJ2-1; the match to TRBD1 covers 8 bases. Trimming at V came to 10 bases and at J to 1 base, leaving 3 bases not matched to a gene. The CDR3 covers 13 residues. Germline V gene lookup returns CDR1 MNHNY and CDR2 SVGAGI (reference sequence). CDR3 amino acids: CATRDRSYNEQFF. The CDR3 nucleotides are TGTGCCACAAGGGACAGGTCCTACAATGAGCAGTTCTTC.

This clonotype was recorded only once. The V and J genes are TRBV7-3 and TRBJ2-3; a possible D gene is TRBD2 (5 bases). The germline V and J ends were trimmed by 2 bases and 2 bases, with 8 bases remaining between them. The germline gives CDR1 SGHTA, CDR2 FQGTGA. CDR3 size: 14 residues. The CDR3 DNA reads as TGTGCCAGCAGCTTATCCCGGGACACAGATACGCAGTATTTT. Translated: CASSLSRDTDTQYF.

This clonotype was detected ten times or more. CDR3 residues: CSARWGAAYEQYF. In DNA, the CDR3 is TGCAGTGCCCGATGGGGGGCCGCCTACGAGCAGTACTTC. This sequence joins TRBV20-1 and TRBJ2-7; D tentatively fits TRBD1 or TRBD2 (6 bases each). The germline V and J ends were trimmed by 6 bases and 2 bases, with 14 bases remaining between them. The CDR3 sequence is 13 residues long. Germline CDR1 is DFQATT and CDR2 is SNEGSKA (reference sequence).

This clonotype was picked up many times. This chain connects TRBV7-2 to TRBJ2-3; no clear D. V gave up 5 bases and J gave up 6 bases, with 15 bases separating them. The CDR3 totals 14 residues. Germline V gene lookup returns CDR1 SGHTA and CDR2 FQGNSA. In DNA, the CDR3 is TGTGCCAGCAGCGAACGGCCCGAGCAGGATACGCAGTATTTT. It encodes CASSERPEQDTQYF.

Note on this clonotype: This may arise from a read error, as a much more abundant clone is one base away. This chain joins TRBV5-1 and TRBJ2-7; TRBD2 matches 9 bases. Per germline, CDR1 SGHRS and CDR2 YFSETQ. The CDR3 runs to 15 residues. V was clipped by 2 bases and J by 7 bases; unmatched bases: 10. The chain's CDR3 is CASSFGSGGAAEQYF. In nucleotides, the CDR3 is TGCGCCAGCAGCTTCGGTAGCGGGGGTGCGGCTGAGCAGTACTTC.

This clonotype was found a few times. The chain joins TRBV5-1 to TRBJ1-4; D not certain. The CDR3 loop spans 15 amino acids. V lost 0 bases and J 8 bases, leaving 14 bases between the germline ends. Germline CDR1 reads SGHRS; CDR2 reads YFSETQ. The CDR3 spells CASSLGAGSEEKLFF. Here the CDR3 DNA reads TGCGCCAGCAGCTTGGGAGCAGGATCGGAGGAAAAACTGTTTTTT.

This clonotype was recorded only once. V usage is TRBV6-2 or TRBV6-3 and J usage is TRBJ2-2; D might be TRBD2 (6 bases). The V end lost 6 bases, the J end lost 3 bases, and 11 bases lay between the germline ends. This CDR3 spans 14 amino acids. Germline CDR1 and CDR2: MNHEY and SVGEGT. In DNA form, the CDR3 reads TGTGCCAGCAGGTACCGCGGGGACACCGGGGAGCTGTTTTTT. This codes for CASRYRGDTGELFF.

Of note for this clonotype: Germline is not matched at one junction end, which may reflect a read error. V usage is TRBV11-2 and J usage is TRBJ2-1; no clear D. The CDR3 runs 14 residues. The germline V gene has CDR1 SGHAT and CDR2 FQNNGV. DNA for the CDR3: TGTGCCGGCAGCTTAGCAGCGTCAAACAATGAGCAGTTCTTC. It specifies CAGSLAASNNEQFF.

This clonotype showed up many times. This chain uses TRBV12-3 or TRBV12-4 with TRBJ1-1; possible D gene TRBD1, 5 bases. The ends were cut back, 4 bases at V and 0 bases at J, with 12 bases in the middle. The CDR3 has 15 residues. The CDR3 is CASSSPTGVNTEAFF. CDR3 nucleotides: TGTGCCAGCAGTTCGCCAACAGGAGTGAACACTGAAGCTTTCTTT.

The chain combines TRBV10-3 with TRBJ2-5, with D perhaps given as TRBD1 or TRBD2 (6 bases each). Between the trimmed V and J ends, which lost 4 bases and 9 bases, there was a span of 12 bases. In germline, CDR1 is ENHRY, CDR2 SYGVKD. This CDR3 has 12 amino acids. The CDR3: CAISAPGEAQYF. The CDR3 DNA reads TGTGCCATCAGTGCCCCAGGGGAGGCCCAGTACTTC.

This clonotype was recorded many times. The V and J genes are TRBV5-5 and TRBJ2-7; weak D call: TRBD1 (5 bases). V lost 1 base and J 2 bases, leaving 13 bases between the germline ends. The CDR3 loop spans 15 amino acids. Per germline, CDR1 SGHKS and CDR2 YYEKEE (reference sequence). Here the CDR3 DNA reads TGTGCCAGCAGCTTGAGTCAGGGATTAACCTACGAGCAGTACTTC. It encodes CASSLSQGLTYEQYF.

This clonotype occurred a few times. CDR3 nucleotide sequence: TGCAGTGCTAGACAAGTAGCGAGGAAGGGAGATGAGCAGTACTTC. Translation: CSARQVARKGDEQYF. V and J are TRBV20-1 and TRBJ2-5; D perhaps matches TRBD2 (5 bases). Between the trimmed V and J ends, which lost 2 bases and 11 bases, there was a span of 24 bases. CDR3 length: 15 residues. The germline V gene has CDR1 DFQATT and CDR2 SNEGSKA (reference sequence).

The chain is built from TRBV11-3 and TRBJ1-2; D not certain. The CDR3 is 12 amino acids. Germline-derived CDR1 and CDR2 are SGHNT and YENEEA. V was trimmed by 5 bases and J by 8 bases, leaving 12 bases between them. The CDR3 is CASSRSPCGYTF. In nucleotides, the CDR3 is TGTGCCAGCAGCCGGTCCCCGTGCGGCTACACCTTC.

The table lists this clonotype with many counts. CDR3: CASSLGSGTGGYTF. CDR3 DNA sequence: TGTGCCAGCAGCTTAGGTTCAGGAACGGGAGGCTACACCTTC. This chain uses TRBV7-2 with TRBJ1-2; D is ambiguous. The V end lost 1 base, the J end lost 8 bases, and 14 bases lay between the germline ends. Germline-derived CDR1 and CDR2 are SGHTA and FQGNSA. The CDR3 has 14 amino acids.

This clonotype was seen ten or more times. The chain uses TRBV6-6 and TRBJ2-7; 12 bases align to TRBD2. Germline-derived CDR1 and CDR2 are MNHNY and SVGAGI (reference sequence). The CDR3 has 13 amino acids. V lost 10 bases, J lost 3 bases, and 4 bases stayed unmatched. CDR3 residues: CATGTSGYYEQYF. CDR3 DNA: TGTGCCACCGGGACTAGCGGGTACTACGAGCAGTACTTC.

Details on this clonotype: A read error may explain this, as a much larger clone is one base away. The chain employs TRBV25-1 and TRBJ2-7; the D gene is possibly TRBD1 (5 bases). The CDR3 has 15 residues. V lost 3 bases to trimming and J lost 7 bases, with 19 bases between them. In germline, CDR1 is MGHDK, CDR2 SYGVNS. The CDR3 reads CASSEPAGRDNEQYF. In nucleotides, the CDR3 is TGTGCCAGCAGTGAGCCGGCAGGGCGAGACAATGAGCAGTACTTC.

This clonotype has at least ten counts. This chain links TRBV6-5 with TRBJ2-3, with D perhaps matching TRBD1 or TRBD2 (5 bases each). Between the trimmed V and J ends, which lost 7 bases and 1 base, there was a span of 18 bases. CDR1 MNHEY and CDR2 SVGAGI come from the germline V gene. This CDR3 region has 16 residues. The CDR3 nucleotides are TGTGCCAGCACCCCCGGGGCAACTCCCGGCACAGATACGCAGTATTTT. This encodes CASTPGATPGTDTQYF.

The table lists this clonotype with a count of one. A much more abundant neighbour one base away suggests this may be a read error. The chain combines TRBV7-9 with TRBJ2-7; D is undetermined. Trimming left V 8 bases short and J 5 bases short, with 10 bases between. Germline-derived CDR1 and CDR2 are SEHNR and FQNEAQ (reference sequence). The CDR3 contains 11 residues. This chain's CDR3 is CASAQRHEQYF. CDR3 sequence (DNA): TGTGCCAGCGCACAGAGACACGAGCAGTACTTC.

This sequence joins TRBV18 and TRBJ1-2; D perhaps matches TRBD1 (6 bases). CDR1 is KGHSH and CDR2 is LQKENI in the germline V gene. CDR3 length: 13 amino acids. V was shortened by 2 bases and J by 7 bases, with 11 bases between the two germline ends. CDR3 in amino acids: CASSPDTGSGYTF. The CDR3 nucleotides are TGTGCCAGCTCACCAGATACAGGGAGTGGCTACACCTTC.

The chain combines TRBV6-1 with TRBJ2-4, with 8 bases lining up with TRBD1. The CDR3 length is 13 residues. The germline V gene encodes CDR1 MNHNS and CDR2 SASEGT. V lost 1 base, J lost 9 bases, and 2 bases stayed unmatched. CDR3 amino acids: CASSEEGTGIQYF. The CDR3 DNA reads as TGTGCCAGCAGTGAAGAGGGGACAGGCATTCAGTACTTC.

The table lists this clonotype with a few counts. The chain carries TRBV9 and TRBJ1-2; no definite D call. Looked up from germline, CDR1 is SGDLS and CDR2 is YYNGEE. The CDR3 is 15 residues long. Trimming shortened V by 3 bases and J by 5 bases, and 17 bases separated the two germline ends. Here the CDR3 reads CASSGDKPGGYGYTF. The CDR3 DNA sequence: TGTGCCAGCAGCGGCGATAAACCAGGAGGGTATGGCTACACCTTC.